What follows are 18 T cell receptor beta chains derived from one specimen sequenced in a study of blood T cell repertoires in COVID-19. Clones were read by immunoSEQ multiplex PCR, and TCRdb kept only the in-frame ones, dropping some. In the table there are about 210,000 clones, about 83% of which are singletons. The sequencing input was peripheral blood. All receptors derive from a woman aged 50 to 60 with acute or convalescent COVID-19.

CDR3 protein: CASSLDGVSTGKIEQYF. The DNA for the CDR3 is TGTGCCAGCAGCTTAGACGGTGTTTCGACAGGGAAAATCGAGCAGTACTTC. V gene TRBV7-2 combines with J gene TRBJ2-7; TRBD1 matches at 7 bases. The CDR3 is 17 residues long. Unmatched junction bases numbered 15, after V lost 1 base and J lost 6 bases. Per the germline V gene, CDR1 is SGHTA and CDR2 is FQGNSA.

DNA of the CDR3: TGCGCCAGCAGCCAGGGGGCAGTCCGGGCCTCCTACGAGCAGTACTTC. Protein product: CASSQGAVRASYEQYF. The chain uses TRBV4-1 and TRBJ2-7, with D perhaps matching TRBD1 (6 bases). The germline gives CDR1 MGHRA, CDR2 YSYEKL. The V and J ends lost 3 bases and 0 bases respectively, with 15 bases between them. CDR3 size: 16 residues.

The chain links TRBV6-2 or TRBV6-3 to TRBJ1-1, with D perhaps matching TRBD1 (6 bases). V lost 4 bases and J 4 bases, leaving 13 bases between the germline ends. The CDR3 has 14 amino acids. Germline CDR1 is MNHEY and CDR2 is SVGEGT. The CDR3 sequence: CASSFQGSGTEAFF. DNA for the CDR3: TGTGCCAGCAGTTTTCAGGGGTCGGGCACTGAAGCTTTCTTT.

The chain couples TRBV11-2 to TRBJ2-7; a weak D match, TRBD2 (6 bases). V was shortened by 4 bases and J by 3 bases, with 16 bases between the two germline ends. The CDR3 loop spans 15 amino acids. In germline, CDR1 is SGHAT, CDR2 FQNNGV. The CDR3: CASSSVAGRLYEQYF. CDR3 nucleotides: TGTGCCAGCAGCTCAGTCGCGGGAAGACTCTACGAGCAGTACTTC.

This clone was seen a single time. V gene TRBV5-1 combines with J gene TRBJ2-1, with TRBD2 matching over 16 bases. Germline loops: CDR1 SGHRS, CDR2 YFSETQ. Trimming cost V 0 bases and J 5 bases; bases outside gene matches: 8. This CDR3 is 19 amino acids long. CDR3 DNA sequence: TGCGCCAGCAGCTTGGCGGGACTAGCGGGAGGGCCGATCAACAATGAGCAGTTCTTC. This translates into CASSLAGLAGGPINNEQFF.

CDR3 coding DNA: TGCGCCAGCAGCCAAGACGGGTTAGTAGCAACAGATACGCAGTATTTT. Translating it yields CASSQDGLVATDTQYF. This chain connects TRBV4-1 to TRBJ2-3; D is unclear. The CDR3 sequence is 16 residues long. V dropped 0 bases and J dropped 3 bases, with 13 bases sitting between them. Germline assignment: CDR1 MGHRA and CDR2 YSYEKL.

CDR3 DNA: TGTGCCAGCTCACTTACAGTAAGCACTGAAGCTTTCTTT. Translated: CASSLTVSTEAFF. The genes are TRBV18 and TRBJ1-1; D remains unclear. The V end lost 4 bases, the J end lost 4 bases, and 10 bases lay between the germline ends. CDR3 length equals 13 residues. From germline, CDR1 is KGHSH and CDR2 LQKENI.

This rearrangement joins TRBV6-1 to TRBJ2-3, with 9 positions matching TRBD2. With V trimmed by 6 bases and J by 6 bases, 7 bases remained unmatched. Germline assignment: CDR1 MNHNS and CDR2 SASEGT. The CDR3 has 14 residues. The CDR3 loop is CASRATSGRDTQYF. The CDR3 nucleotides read TGTGCCAGCAGGGCGACTAGCGGAAGGGATACGCAGTATTTT.

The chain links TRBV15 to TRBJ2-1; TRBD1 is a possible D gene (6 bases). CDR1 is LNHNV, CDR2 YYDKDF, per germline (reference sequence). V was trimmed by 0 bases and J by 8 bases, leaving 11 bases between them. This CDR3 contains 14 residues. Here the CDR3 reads CATSRDGDTYEQFF. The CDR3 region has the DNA TGTGCCACCAGCAGAGATGGGGACACCTATGAGCAGTTCTTC.

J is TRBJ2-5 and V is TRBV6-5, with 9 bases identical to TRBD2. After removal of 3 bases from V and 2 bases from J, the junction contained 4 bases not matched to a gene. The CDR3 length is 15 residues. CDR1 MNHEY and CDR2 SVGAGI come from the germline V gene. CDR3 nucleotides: TGTGCCAGCAGTTATAGCGGGAGCCGACAAGAGACCCAGTACTTC. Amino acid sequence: CASSYSGSRQETQYF.

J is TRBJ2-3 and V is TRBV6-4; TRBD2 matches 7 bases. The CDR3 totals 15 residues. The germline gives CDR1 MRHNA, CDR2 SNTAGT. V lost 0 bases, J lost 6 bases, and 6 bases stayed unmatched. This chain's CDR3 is CASSDSPGGADTQYF. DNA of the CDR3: TGTGCCAGCAGTGACTCGCCGGGAGGAGCTGATACGCAGTATTTT.

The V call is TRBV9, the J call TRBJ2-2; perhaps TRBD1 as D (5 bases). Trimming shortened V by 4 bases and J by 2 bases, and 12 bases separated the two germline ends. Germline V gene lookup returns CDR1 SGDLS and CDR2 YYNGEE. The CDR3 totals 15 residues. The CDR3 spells CASSPSGANTGELFF. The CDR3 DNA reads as TGTGCCAGCAGCCCGAGTGGGGCAAACACCGGGGAGCTGTTTTTT.

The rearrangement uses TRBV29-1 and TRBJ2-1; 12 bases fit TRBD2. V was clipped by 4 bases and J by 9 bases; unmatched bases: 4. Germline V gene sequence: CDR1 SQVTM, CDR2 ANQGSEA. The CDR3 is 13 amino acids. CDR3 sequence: CSVGRLAGVEQFF. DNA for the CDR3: TGCAGCGTTGGAAGACTAGCGGGAGTTGAGCAGTTCTTC.

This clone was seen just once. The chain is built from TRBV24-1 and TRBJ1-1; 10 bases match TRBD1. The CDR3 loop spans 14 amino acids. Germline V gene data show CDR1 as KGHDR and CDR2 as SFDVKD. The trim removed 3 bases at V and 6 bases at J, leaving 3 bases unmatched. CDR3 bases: TGTGCCACCAGTGATCCGGGACAGGGGCCTGAAGCTTTCTTT. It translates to CATSDPGQGPEAFF.

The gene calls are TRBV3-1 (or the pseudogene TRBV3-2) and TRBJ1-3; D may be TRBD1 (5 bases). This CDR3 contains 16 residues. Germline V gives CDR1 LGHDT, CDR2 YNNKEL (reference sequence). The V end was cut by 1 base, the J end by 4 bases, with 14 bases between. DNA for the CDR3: TGTGCCAGCAGCCAAGTGGGTCGGACACAAGGAAACACCATATATTTT. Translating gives CASSQVGRTQGNTIYF.

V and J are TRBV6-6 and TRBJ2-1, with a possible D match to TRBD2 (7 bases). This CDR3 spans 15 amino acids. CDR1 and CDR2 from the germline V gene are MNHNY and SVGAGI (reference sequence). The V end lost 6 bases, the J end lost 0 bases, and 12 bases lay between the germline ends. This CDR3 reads CASRGGGSSYNEQFF. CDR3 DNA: TGTGCCAGCAGGGGCGGGGGCAGCTCCTACAATGAGCAGTTCTTC.

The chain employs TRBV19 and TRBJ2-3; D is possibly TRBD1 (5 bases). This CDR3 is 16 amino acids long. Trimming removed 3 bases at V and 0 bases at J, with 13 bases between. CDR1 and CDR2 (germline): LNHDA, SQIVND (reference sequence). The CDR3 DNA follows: TGTGCCAGTAGTATGCTAGGGGAAACGAGCACAGATACGCAGTATTTT. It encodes CASSMLGETSTDTQYF.

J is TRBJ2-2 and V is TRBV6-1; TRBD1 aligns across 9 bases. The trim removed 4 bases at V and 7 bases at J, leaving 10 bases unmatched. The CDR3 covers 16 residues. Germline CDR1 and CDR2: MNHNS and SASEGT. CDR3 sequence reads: CASSAGTGSRGGELFF. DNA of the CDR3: TGTGCCAGCAGTGCCGGGACAGGGTCCAGGGGCGGGGAGCTGTTTTTT.